This passage covers 2 T cell receptor beta chains from one sample sequenced in a study of blood T cells in healthy people across ages. The authors ran a second PCR of 7 to 11 cycles using a sample-barcoded 5' primer and a J-beta primer mix. Each CDR3 protein is one row after TCRdb ran MiXCR on the 5' RACE reads. This sample has around 900,000 distinct CDR3 sequences, with roughly 51% found just once. Sequencing was performed on blood. The receptors shown here come from a woman between 55 and 75 years old in good health.

This clonotype occurred once. CDR3 protein: CASSLRGGSPNTGELFF. CDR3 nucleotide sequence: TGTGCCAGCAGCTTAAGGGGCGGCTCCCCTAACACCGGGGAGCTGTTTTTT. The chain has TRBV7-3 and TRBJ2-2, with D maybe TRBD1 (5 bases). Deletions cut 1 base from V and 2 bases from J, with 14 bases between. Germline V lookup: CDR1 SGHTA, CDR2 FQGTGA. This CDR3 contains 17 residues.

This clonotype was observed a few times. The chain has TRBV20-1 and TRBJ2-4; 10 bases match TRBD1. Judging by the DNA end, TRBJ2-7 fits better; the J call may be wrong. This CDR3 comprises 14 residues. The V gene's germline CDR1 is DFQATT and CDR2 SNEGSKA (reference sequence). The CDR3, as DNA: TGCAGTGCACGCTCCGGGACAGGGGCCTACGAGCAGTACTTC. Protein sequence: CSARSGTGAYEQYF.